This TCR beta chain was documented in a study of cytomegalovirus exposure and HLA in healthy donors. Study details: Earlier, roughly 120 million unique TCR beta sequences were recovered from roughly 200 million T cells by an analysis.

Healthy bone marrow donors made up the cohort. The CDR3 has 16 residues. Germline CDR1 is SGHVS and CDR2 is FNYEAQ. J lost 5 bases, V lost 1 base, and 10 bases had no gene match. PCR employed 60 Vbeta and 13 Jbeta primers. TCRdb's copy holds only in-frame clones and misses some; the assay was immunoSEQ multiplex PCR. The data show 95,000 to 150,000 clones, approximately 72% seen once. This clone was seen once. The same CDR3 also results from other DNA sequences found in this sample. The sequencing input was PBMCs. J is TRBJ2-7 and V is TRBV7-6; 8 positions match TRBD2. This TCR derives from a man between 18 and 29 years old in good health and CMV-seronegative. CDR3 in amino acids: CASSLEASGSRHEQYF. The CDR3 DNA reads TGTGCCAGCAGCTTAGAGGCTAGCGGGTCTAGGCACGAGCAGTACTTC.